A selection of T cell receptor beta chains follows, all from one sample in a study of T cells in Graves' hyperthyroidism and ophthalmopathy. TCRdb used MiXCR to reprocess the multiplex PCR reads, holding one entry per CDR3 protein. The sample has a few hundred thousand distinct CDR3 sequences, 20% to 25% seen once; the top ten hold more than 60%. Sample: blood. The source is a man between 50 and 59 years old with Graves' hyperthyroidism. The conserved cysteine and the conserved F or W are not part of the CDR3 here. Each record gives: J gene, V gene, CDR3 protein.

j_call: TRBJ2-3
v_call: TRBV6-2/TRBV6-3
cdr3_aa: ASSHAPFTSGRDTQY

j_call: TRBJ1-2
v_call: TRBV7-9
cdr3_aa: ASSFEVFDGYT

j_call: TRBJ2-1
v_call: TRBV10-3
cdr3_aa: AISVTPGLARDEQF

j_call: TRBJ2-5
v_call: TRBV20-1
cdr3_aa: SASGDRVGETQY

j_call: TRBJ2-2
v_call: TRBV7-6
cdr3_aa: ASSLVGLAGAPGELF

j_call: TRBJ2-7
v_call: TRBV6-4
cdr3_aa: ASSYSGLAGQQY

j_call: TRBJ2-1
v_call: TRBV11-3
cdr3_aa: ASSRRQGGINEQF

j_call: TRBJ2-3
v_call: TRBV10-1
cdr3_aa: ASTTTGTNTQY

j_call: TRBJ1-5
v_call: TRBV12-3/TRBV12-4
cdr3_aa: ASSLSSPSNQPQH

j_call: TRBJ2-2
v_call: TRBV2
cdr3_aa: ASSEYTTGELF

j_call: TRBJ1-2
v_call: TRBV20-1
cdr3_aa: SARDVQGVIGYGYT

j_call: TRBJ2-5
v_call: TRBV6-1
cdr3_aa: ASSQTAGTSSKRETQY

j_call: TRBJ1-1
v_call: TRBV27
cdr3_aa: ASSGTANTEAF

j_call: TRBJ1-3
v_call: TRBV2
cdr3_aa: ASSLTGSGDTIY

j_call: TRBJ2-1
v_call: TRBV6-1
cdr3_aa: ASRLAGGLNEQF

j_call: TRBJ2-5
v_call: TRBV7-3
cdr3_aa: ASSLSSEGETQY

j_call: TRBJ2-1
v_call: TRBV24-1
cdr3_aa: ATSDPGTGSDNEQF

j_call: TRBJ2-5
v_call: TRBV11-2
cdr3_aa: ASSSTKETQY

j_call: TRBJ2-7
v_call: TRBV2
cdr3_aa: ASSGDRVGEQY

j_call: TRBJ1-2
v_call: TRBV3-1
cdr3_aa: ASKGWYGYT

j_call: TRBJ2-3
v_call: TRBV27
cdr3_aa: ASSISIPSGSRDTQY

j_call: TRBJ2-5
v_call: TRBV29-1
cdr3_aa: SVYRGETQY

j_call: TRBJ2-5
v_call: TRBV20-1
cdr3_aa: SAQGGETQY

j_call: TRBJ2-5
v_call: TRBV11-1
cdr3_aa: ASSLTGDQETQY

j_call: TRBJ1-2
v_call: TRBV20-1
cdr3_aa: SARGAGKNGYT

j_call: TRBJ2-5
v_call: TRBV7-3
cdr3_aa: ASSPPGAVYGETQY

j_call: TRBJ2-1
v_call: TRBV24-1
cdr3_aa: ATSDPTDRVAYNEQF

j_call: TRBJ2-1
v_call: TRBV7-3
cdr3_aa: ASSAAGMAPSYNEQF

j_call: TRBJ2-1
v_call: TRBV2
cdr3_aa: ASRGLAASYNEQF